This T cell receptor (beta chain) was observed in a study of T cells after posttransplantation cyclophosphamide. General study results and limits: Tissue-infiltrating T cells from skin or gut overlapped little with blood T cells.

Clones were sequenced by immunoSEQ multiplex PCR, and TCRdb holds only the in-frame ones, with some missing. The sample holds 20,000 to 30,000 clones, and no clone turns up only once. The CDR3 is made up of 17 amino acids. V gave up 2 bases and J gave up 8 bases; unmatched junction bases: 13. CDR1 is LNHDA, CDR2 SQIVND, per germline (reference sequence). This clone occurred many times. Antigen specificity is unknown. This related bone marrow graft donor gave peripheral blood on the day of marrow donation. This chain joins TRBV19 and TRBJ2-1; 9 bases align to TRBD2. This clonotype was sampled from a middle-aged man in good health, CMV-negative, and a related stem cell transplant donor. Specimen: PBMCs. CDR3 residues: CASSIRGGRATGDEQFF. CDR3 DNA: TGTGCCAGTAGTATACGTGGCGGGAGGGCCACCGGTGATGAGCAGTTCTTC.